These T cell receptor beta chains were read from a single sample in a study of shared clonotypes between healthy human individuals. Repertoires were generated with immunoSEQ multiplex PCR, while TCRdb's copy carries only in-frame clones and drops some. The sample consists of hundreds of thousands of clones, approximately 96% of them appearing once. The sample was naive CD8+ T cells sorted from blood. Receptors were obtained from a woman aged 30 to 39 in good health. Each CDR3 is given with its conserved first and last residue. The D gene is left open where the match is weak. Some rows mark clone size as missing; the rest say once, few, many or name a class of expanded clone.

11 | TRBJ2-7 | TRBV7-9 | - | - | TGTGCCAGCAGCTTAGGGGCCGAGCAGTACTTC | CASSLGAEQYF
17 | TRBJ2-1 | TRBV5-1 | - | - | TGCGCCAGCAGCTTGGCCCGGGGCGCGGAACAACCCCGCGAGCAGTTCTTC | CASSLARGAEQPREQFF
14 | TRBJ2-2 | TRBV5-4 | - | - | TGTGCCAGCAGCTTGGAAGTATTATCCGGGGAGCTGTTTTTT | CASSLEVLSGELFF
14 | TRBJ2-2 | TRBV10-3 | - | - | TGTGCCATCAGTGAAGTAGCTAACACCGGGGAGCTGTTTTTT | CAISEVANTGELFF
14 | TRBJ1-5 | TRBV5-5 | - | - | TGTGCCAGCAGTCCTAGACCAAGCTATCAGCCCCAGCATTTT | CASSPRPSYQPQHF
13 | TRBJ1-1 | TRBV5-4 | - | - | TGTGCCAGCAGCTTAAACGCGAACACTGAAGCTTTCTTT | CASSLNANTEAFF
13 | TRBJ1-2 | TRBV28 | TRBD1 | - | TGTGCCAGCAGTCTACAGGGGGACTATGGCTACACCTTC | CASSLQGDYGYTF
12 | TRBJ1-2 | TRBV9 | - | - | TGTGCCAGCAGCGCCGACGGCTATGGCTACACCTTC | CASSADGYGYTF
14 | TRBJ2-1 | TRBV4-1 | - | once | TGCGCCAGCAGCCACAATACGGGTTACAATGAGCAGTTCTTC | CASSHNTGYNEQFF
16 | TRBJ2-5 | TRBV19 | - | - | TGTGCCAGTAGGGACGGGAGAGAAGAGGGCCAAGAGACCCAGTACTTC | CASRDGREEGQETQYF
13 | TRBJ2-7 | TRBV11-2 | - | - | TGTGCCAGCAGCTTAGGTACCGGATACGAGCAGTACTTC | CASSLGTGYEQYF
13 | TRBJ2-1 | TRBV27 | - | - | TGTGCCAGCAGTTTATTCCCGAGGAATGAGCAGTTCTTC | CASSLFPRNEQFF
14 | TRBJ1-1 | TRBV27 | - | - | TGTGCCAGCAGCGTGCTCGGGGTTAACACTGAAGCTTTCTTT | CASSVLGVNTEAFF
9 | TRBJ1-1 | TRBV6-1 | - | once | TGTGCCAGCGAGTACCCCCTTTTCTTT | CASEYPLFF
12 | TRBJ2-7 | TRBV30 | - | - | TGTGCCTGGAGTGTAGCCGGGTACGAGCAGTACTTC | CAWSVAGYEQYF
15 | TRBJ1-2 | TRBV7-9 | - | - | TGTGCCAGCAGCTTAGGACAGAAAAACGGCGGGGGCTACACCTTC | CASSLGQKNGGGYTF
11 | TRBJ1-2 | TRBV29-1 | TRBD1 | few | TGCAGCGTGGGACAGAACTATGGCTACACCTTC | CSVGQNYGYTF
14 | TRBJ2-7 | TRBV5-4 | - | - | TGTGCCAGCAGTTACGGGACGGGCGCCTACGAGCAGTACTTC | CASSYGTGAYEQYF
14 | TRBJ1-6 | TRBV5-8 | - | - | TGTGCCAGCACCCAAGGCGCAGGGAATTCACCCCTCCACTTT | CASTQGAGNSPLHF
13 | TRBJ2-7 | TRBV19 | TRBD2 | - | TGTGCCAGTATGTCGACTAGCAGCTACGAGCAGTACTTC | CASMSTSSYEQYF
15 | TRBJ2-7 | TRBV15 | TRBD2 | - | TGTGCCACCAGCAGTTCCAGCGGGAGGGCCAGCGAGCAGTACTTC | CATSSSSGRASEQYF
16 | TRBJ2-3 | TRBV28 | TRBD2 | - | TGTGCCAGCAGGGGGGGACTAGCGCCATTCACAGATACGCAGTATTTT | CASRGGLAPFTDTQYF